This T cell receptor beta chain was recovered during a study of blood T cells in healthy people across ages. Isolation per sample recovered at least 6.5 million PBMCs. Primers used in a second PCR of about 6 to 11 cycles were a sample-barcoded 5' primer and a J-beta primer mix. Each CDR3 protein is one row after TCRdb ran MiXCR on the 5' RACE reads. The sample has 1,300,000 or so distinct CDR3 sequences, around 55% seen once. The germline V and J ends were trimmed by 1 base and 13 bases, with 11 bases remaining between them. This CDR3 comprises 12 residues. The chain combines TRBV12-3 or TRBV12-4 with TRBJ2-4; D remains ambiguous. Sequencing was performed on blood. The origin of this receptor is a man aged 18 to 29 in good health. DNA of the CDR3: TGTGCCAGCAGTTTAGTTGAGAAGGCCCAGTACTTC. It specifies CASSLVEKAQYF.